This TCR beta chain was identified during a study of cytomegalovirus exposure and HLA in healthy donors. Overall study findings and caveats: Presence/absence analysis assumed near-uniform sequencing depth across donors.

As regards this clone: Its matching antigen is unknown.

PCR used 60 Vbeta primers and 13 Jbeta primers. Clones were read by immunoSEQ multiplex PCR, and TCRdb kept only the in-frame ones, dropping some. Of 90,000 or so clones listed, 55% to 85% were seen once; the top ten hold around 15%. V lost 0 bases to trimming and J lost 7 bases, with 17 bases between them. Germline V gene sequence: CDR1 SGHRS, CDR2 YFSETQ. CDR3 length: 16 amino acids. The sample was PBMCs. The rearrangement joins TRBV5-1 to TRBJ2-1; D might be TRBD2 (6 bases). The receptor was isolated from a young woman in good health and CMV-seropositive. CDR3 protein: CASSLAFAIGGNEQFF. Here the CDR3 DNA reads TGCGCCAGCAGCTTGGCCTTTGCAATTGGGGGGAATGAGCAGTTCTTC.